A single sample is the source of the 12 T cell receptor beta chains below, sequenced in a study of blood T cell repertoires in COVID-19. Clones were sequenced by immunoSEQ multiplex PCR, and TCRdb holds only the in-frame ones, with some missing. This table has more than 200,000 clones, 88% appearing once. Sequencing was done on a sample of peripheral blood. The receptors were sampled from a man between 65 and 79 years old with acute or convalescent COVID-19.

This chain connects TRBV13 to TRBJ1-6; 8 nucleotides agree with TRBD1. V shed 4 bases and J 10 bases; nucleotides not matched to a gene: 6. The CDR3 loop spans 14 amino acids. CDR1 PRHDT and CDR2 FYEKMQ come from the germline V gene (reference sequence). The CDR3 sequence: CASSSGQGHSPLHF. CDR3 in DNA: TGTGCCAGCAGCTCCGGACAGGGTCACTCACCCCTCCACTTT.

V and J are TRBV28 and TRBJ2-1, with D unclear. The CDR3 has 14 residues. Germline assignment: CDR1 MDHEN and CDR2 SYDVKM. V gave up 3 bases and J gave up 2 bases, with 8 bases separating them. CDR3 loop: CASSLSQTYNEQFF. The CDR3 region has the DNA TGTGCCAGCAGTTTGTCACAGACCTACAATGAGCAGTTCTTC.

In its sample, this clone was seen once. The V call is TRBV7-9, the J call TRBJ1-6; 10 nucleotides line up with TRBD1. Per the germline V gene, CDR1 is SEHNR and CDR2 is FQNEAQ (reference sequence). Germline trimming cut 1 base from V and 9 bases from J; bases unmatched to any gene: 3. The CDR3 length is 15 residues. CDR3 residues: CASSLVGQGVSPLHF. The CDR3 nucleotides read TGTGCCAGCAGCTTAGTTGGACAGGGGGTTTCACCCCTCCACTTT.

V is TRBV18 and J is TRBJ2-2, with a weak D call TRBD2 (5 bases). Per the germline V gene, CDR1 is KGHSH and CDR2 is LQKENI. Trimming left V 1 base short and J 6 bases short, with 6 bases between. This CDR3 spans 13 amino acids. CDR3 in amino acids: CASSPLAPGELFF. Here the CDR3 DNA reads TGTGCCAGCTCACCACTAGCGCCCGGGGAGCTGTTTTTT.

This chain connects TRBV7-2 to TRBJ2-3; 8 nucleotides agree with TRBD1. V lost 5 bases to trimming and J lost 1 base; unmatched junction nucleotides: 2. The CDR3 contains 14 residues. Germline CDR1 reads SGHTA; CDR2 reads FQGNSA. CDR3 nucleotide sequence: TGTGCCAGCAGCCCGGGACAGGGCACAGATACGCAGTATTTT. This codes for CASSPGQGTDTQYF.

The chain combines TRBV7-2 with TRBJ2-5; possibly TRBD2 for D (6 bases). V was pared by 3 bases and J by 5 bases, with 13 bases between. Germline V gene lookup returns CDR1 SGHTA and CDR2 FQGNSA. The CDR3 covers 14 residues. The DNA of the CDR3 is TGTGCCAGCAGCTTCGGGGGAGGCTGGGAGACCCAGTACTTC. Amino acid sequence: CASSFGGGWETQYF.

The V gene is TRBV4-3, the J gene TRBJ2-3, with D possibly TRBD2 on 6 matching bases. Looked up from germline, CDR1 is LGHNA and CDR2 is YSLEER. This CDR3 region has 15 residues. Between the trimmed V and J ends, which lost 4 bases and 1 base, there was a span of 12 bases. The CDR3 region is CASSLRGLGTDTQYF. The CDR3 coding sequence is TGCGCCAGCAGCCTCCGGGGGTTGGGCACAGATACGCAGTATTTT.

The chain combines TRBV3-1 (or the pseudogene TRBV3-2) with TRBJ1-6, with D tentatively TRBD1 (5 bases). CDR3 length: 18 amino acids. Trimming left V 1 base short and J 0 bases short, with 13 bases between. The germline CDR1 and CDR2 sequences are LGHDT and YNNKEL (reference sequence). For the CDR3, the DNA is TGTGCCAGCAGCCAAGTGGCAGGGACTAGCTCCTATAATTCACCCCTCCACTTT. This translates into CASSQVAGTSSYNSPLHF.

The V call is TRBV5-4, the J call TRBJ2-5, with D possibly matching TRBD2 (5 bases). The CDR3 runs 12 residues. Germline lookup yields CDR1 SGHNT and CDR2 YYREEE (reference sequence). The ends were cut back, 6 bases at V and 4 bases at J, with 10 bases in the middle. CDR3: CASNNRGETQYF. The CDR3 region has the DNA TGTGCCAGCAACAACCGGGGAGAGACCCAGTACTTC.

The sample holds one count of this clone. The genes are TRBV9 and TRBJ1-2, with 7 bases matching TRBD1. J lost 8 bases, V lost 4 bases, and 14 bases had no gene match. The V gene's germline CDR1 is SGDLS and CDR2 YYNGEE. CDR3 length equals 15 residues. CDR3: CASSPPPQGLGGYTF. The CDR3 nucleotides read TGTGCCAGCAGCCCCCCTCCACAGGGGTTGGGAGGCTACACCTTC.

DNA for the CDR3: TGTGCCAGCTCCTCCAGGGGTCCAGGCAATGAGCAGTTCTTC. This gives the protein CASSSRGPGNEQFF. The rearrangement links TRBV27 to TRBJ2-1; perhaps TRBD1 as D (6 bases). CDR3 length: 14 residues. The V and J ends lost 8 bases and 6 bases respectively, with 17 bases between them. The V gene's germline CDR1 is MNHEY and CDR2 SMNVEV (reference sequence).

V gene TRBV27 combines with J gene TRBJ2-7; D not certain. The CDR3 is 17 residues long. Germline lookup yields CDR1 MNHEY and CDR2 SMNVEV (reference sequence). V was shortened by 0 bases and J by 2 bases, with 17 bases between the two germline ends. The chain's CDR3 is CASSLSSGRPLPYEQYF. As DNA, the CDR3 is TGTGCCAGCAGTTTATCGTCCGGCAGGCCTCTTCCCTACGAGCAGTACTTC.